A single sample is the source of the 2 T cell receptor beta chains below, sequenced in a study of human T cells and chemical hapten exposure. Sample time point: patch test 1, 2 weeks after DPC sensitization. Treatment here: therapeutic diphenylcyclopropenone sensitization with weekly scalp DPC. TCRdb re-analysed the RACE reads in MiXCR, keeping a single row per CDR3 protein. The sample has some 110,000 distinct CDR3 sequences, about 12% seen once. The specimen comprised whole blood, sampled in connection with sensitization to the hapten diphenylcyclopropenone (DPC). The origin of the receptors is a woman aged 45 to 65 with alopecia areata. Some clones in this sample may be carry-over from other donors' samples.

This clonotype has just a few counts. The V and J genes are TRBV28 and TRBJ2-1; 7 nucleotides agree with TRBD2. Per germline, CDR1 MDHEN and CDR2 SYDVKM. This CDR3 is 15 amino acids long. J lost 4 bases, V lost 6 bases, and 9 bases had no gene match. The chain's CDR3 is CASRNGGEGYNEQFF. The DNA for the CDR3 is TGTGCCAGCAGGAATGGGGGGGAGGGATACAATGAGCAGTTCTTC.

The CDR3 DNA is TGTGCCAGCAGTTTTTATGAAAAACTGTTTTTT. It codes for CASSFYEKLFF. J is TRBJ1-4 and V is TRBV12-3 or TRBV12-4; no reliable D call. The CDR3 totals 11 residues. Trimming pared 3 bases from V and 6 bases from J, leaving 2 bases between.